What follows are 13 T cell receptor beta chains derived from one specimen sequenced in a study of cytomegalovirus exposure and HLA in healthy donors. The PCR made use of 60 Vbeta and 13 Jbeta primers. Here immunoSEQ multiplex PCR was the method, and the copy in TCRdb shows in-frame clones only, minus some. The table records 90,000 to 110,000 clones, less than 70% of them present only once. Sequenced material: PBMCs. These receptors were taken from an older woman in good health and CMV-seropositive.

The sample holds one count of this clone. This rearrangement joins TRBV7-2 to TRBJ2-5; 8 nucleotides align to TRBD2. Germline V gene data show CDR1 as SGHTA and CDR2 as FQGNSA. V gave up 7 bases and J gave up 5 bases; unmatched junction bases: 9. The CDR3 contains 14 residues. For the CDR3, the DNA is TGTGCCAGCACCCCAGGAGGCGGGAGGGAGACCCAGTACTTC. It codes for CASTPGGGRETQYF.

The chain carries TRBV7-3 and TRBJ2-1; tentatively, D is TRBD1 (6 bases). This CDR3 is 15 amino acids long. The V end lost 5 bases, the J end lost 5 bases, and 16 bases lay between the germline ends. Germline V gene sequence: CDR1 SGHTA, CDR2 FQGTGA. DNA of the CDR3: TGTGCCAGCAGCCTCGCCGCGACAGGAAACAATGAGCAGTTCTTC. Translation: CASSLAATGNNEQFF.

The chain has TRBV19 and TRBJ1-5; D perhaps matches TRBD1 (6 bases). This CDR3 region has 14 residues. Germline V lookup: CDR1 LNHDA, CDR2 SQIVND (reference sequence). The V end lost 7 bases, the J end lost 2 bases, and 12 bases lay between the germline ends. The DNA for the CDR3 is TGTGCCAGTAAACAGGGTGGAGGCAATCAGCCCCAGCATTTT. It specifies CASKQGGGNQPQHF.

The chain links TRBV7-9 to TRBJ1-3, with D unresolved. Trimming left V 4 bases short and J 7 bases short, with 17 bases between. This CDR3 comprises 15 residues. Germline loops: CDR1 SEHNR, CDR2 FQNEAQ (reference sequence). CDR3 in DNA: TGTGCCAGCAGCTCTTTGGACTCGTTTGGGAACACCATATATTTT. Translated, it gives CASSSLDSFGNTIYF. Looking up the rest from reference TRBV7-9 and TRBJ1-3 gives the full variable domain: DTGVSQNPRHKITKRGQNVTFRCDPISEHNRLYWYRQTLGQGPEFLTYFQNEAQLEKSRLLSDRFSAERPKGSFSTLEIQRTEQGDSAMYLCASSSLDSFGNTIYFGEGSWLTVV.

This clone was seen only a few times. The V and J genes are TRBV5-5 and TRBJ1-4; TRBD1 is a possible D gene (5 bases). V lost 1 base and J lost 7, with 14 bases in between. Germline CDR1 and CDR2: SGHKS and YYEKEE (reference sequence). This CDR3 has 15 amino acids. CDR3 DNA: TGTGCCAGCAGCTTGTTGCCTGGGGGGGTTGAAAAACTGTTTTTT. Encoded protein: CASSLLPGGVEKLFF.

The gene calls are TRBV5-1 and TRBJ2-1, with 7 positions matching TRBD2. The CDR3 has 14 amino acids. Germline loops: CDR1 SGHRS, CDR2 YFSETQ. V was clipped by 3 bases and J by 6 bases; unmatched bases: 6. CDR3 sequence (DNA): TGCGCCAGCAGCTGGGGAGGGCTCGGCAATGAGCAGTTCTTC. Translated, it gives CASSWGGLGNEQFF.

The chain links TRBV9 to TRBJ2-2; D unresolved. V lost 3 bases and J 0 bases, leaving 6 bases between the germline ends. This CDR3 comprises 14 residues. Per the germline V gene, CDR1 is SGDLS and CDR2 is YYNGEE. As DNA, the CDR3 is TGTGCCAGCAGCGCCCAAACGAACACCGGGGAGCTGTTTTTT. It specifies CASSAQTNTGELFF.

The chain combines TRBV7-2 with TRBJ1-1; 7 positions match TRBD1. V shed 1 base, J shed 7 bases, and the junction held 12 bases outside the gene matches. The CDR3 consists of 16 residues. The germline CDR1 and CDR2 sequences are SGHTA and FQGNSA. CDR3 amino acids: CASSLGIGTASGEAFF. The CDR3 bases are TGTGCCAGCAGCTTAGGCATCGGGACAGCGTCCGGTGAAGCTTTCTTT.

The chain joins TRBV11-2 to TRBJ2-2; D ambiguous. The germline V gene has CDR1 SGHAT and CDR2 FQNNGV. V shed 1 base and J shed 6 bases, with 12 bases lying between them. The CDR3 extends over 15 amino acids. The CDR3 reads CASSLGSGSAGELFF. The CDR3 DNA sequence: TGTGCCAGCAGCTTAGGGTCCGGGTCGGCCGGGGAGCTGTTTTTT.

This chain links TRBV4-1 with TRBJ2-1, with 11 bases aligning to TRBD2. V shed 6 bases, J shed 8 bases, and the junction held 9 bases outside the gene matches. Germline V CDR1 and CDR2: MGHRA, YSYEKL. CDR3 size: 15 residues. DNA of the CDR3: TGCGCCAGCAGGCACACTAGCGGGGGATGGGATGAGCAGTTCTTC. Protein product: CASRHTSGGWDEQFF.

This chain joins TRBV30 and TRBJ1-2; a possible D gene is TRBD1 (5 bases). V dropped 2 bases and J dropped 4 bases, with 14 bases sitting between them. CDR3 length equals 14 residues. The germline V gene has CDR1 GTSNPN and CDR2 SVGIG (reference sequence). The CDR3 nucleotides are TGTGCCTGGAGTCCCCCCGGGACTCCCTATGGCTACACCTTC. Its translation is CAWSPPGTPYGYTF.

In this sample, this clone turned up once. V is TRBV4-2 and J is TRBJ2-3, with 11 bases matching TRBD2. V dropped 1 base and J dropped 3; count of bases not matched to a gene: 6. Germline V gene lookup returns CDR1 LGHNA and CDR2 YNFKEQ. This CDR3 spans 17 amino acids. In nucleotides, the CDR3 is TGTGCCAGCAGCCAAGGGTCGGCTAGCGGGGGGACAGATACGCAGTATTTT. This translates into CASSQGSASGGTDTQYF.

This clone was found once. V is TRBV6-1 and J is TRBJ1-4; 8 bases are shared with TRBD1. V lost 6 bases to trimming and J lost 8 bases; unmatched junction nucleotides: 8. The CDR3 loop spans 14 amino acids. Germline V gene sequence: CDR1 MNHNS, CDR2 SASEGT. The CDR3 DNA reads TGTGCCAGCAGACAGGACAGGGTGAGAGAAAAACTGTTTTTT. Its protein is CASRQDRVREKLFF.